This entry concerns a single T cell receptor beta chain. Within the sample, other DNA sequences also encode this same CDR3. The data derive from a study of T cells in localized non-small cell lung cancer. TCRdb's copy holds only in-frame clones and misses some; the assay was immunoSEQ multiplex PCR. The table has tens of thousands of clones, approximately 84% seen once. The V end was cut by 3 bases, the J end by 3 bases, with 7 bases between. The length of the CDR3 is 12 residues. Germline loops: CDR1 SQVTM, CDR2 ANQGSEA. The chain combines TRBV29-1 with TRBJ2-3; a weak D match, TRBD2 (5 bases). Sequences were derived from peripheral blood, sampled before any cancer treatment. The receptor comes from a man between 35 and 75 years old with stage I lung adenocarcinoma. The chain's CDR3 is CSVERDTDTQYF. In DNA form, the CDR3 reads TGCAGCGTTGAGAGGGATACAGATACGCAGTATTTT.